The present TCR beta chain was sequenced within a study of a mutant IDH1 vaccine in newly diagnosed glioma. Clones were read by immunoSEQ multiplex PCR, and TCRdb kept only the in-frame ones, dropping some. The sample lists about 68,000 clones; approximately 88% were seen once. Time point defined: week 35, safety follow-up. All doses held 300 ug of mutant IDH1 20-mer peptide, with topical imiquimod. The CDR3 is 16 amino acids. Per the germline V gene, CDR1 is MNHEY and CDR2 is SMNVEV (reference sequence). The V and J ends lost 5 bases and 4 bases, in that order; junction bases with no gene match: 10. A remark on this clone: Its cognate antigen is unknown.

The sequence was collected from a man younger than 30 with glioma. The sample here was PBMCs, taken from a glioma patient whose treatment included an IDH1 peptide vaccine. The genes are TRBV27 and TRBJ2-7; TRBD2 matches 11 bases. The CDR3 coding sequence is TGTGCCAGCAGTAGCTCGACTAGCGGGATTGCGTACGAGCAGTACTTC. As protein: CASSSSTSGIAYEQYF.